This T cell receptor beta chain appears in the sequencing data of a study of T cell repertoires in aging, cancer and after chemotherapy. Across the whole study: Over several months to years, re-sampled healthy donor repertoires clearly shared clones.

TRB rearrangements spanning V, D and J were amplified using mixed TRB-A/B primers. MiXCR, run by TCRdb on the multiplex PCR reads, gives a single entry per CDR3 protein. The repertoire includes more than 10,000 distinct CDR3 sequences, 21% of them detected once, and 5.7% sits in the top ten. Peripheral blood genomic DNA, not sorted cells or RNA, was the template. Germline trimming cut 4 bases from V and 3 bases from J; bases unmatched to any gene: 5. Germline CDR1 reads SGHDT; CDR2 reads YYEEEE. The CDR3 loop spans 14 amino acids. This sequence joins TRBV5-6 and TRBJ2-5, with 8 bases fitting TRBD2. The receptor was isolated from a human donor in good health. Sequencing was performed on blood. The CDR3 reads CASSTRGGEETQYF. The CDR3 DNA reads TGTGCCAGCAGCACCCGGGGGGGAGAAGAGACCCAGTACTTC. Based on the CDR3 plus reference TRBV5-6 and TRBJ2-5, the full variable domain is DAGVTQSPTHLIKTRGQQVTLRCSPKSGHDTVSWYQQALGQGPQFIFQYYEEEERQRGNFPDRFSGHQFPNYSSELNVNALLLGDSALYLCASSTRGGEETQYFGPGTRLLVL.